This entry lists 28 T cell receptor beta chains sequenced from one sample in a study of molecular identifiers for immune sequencing clone quantification. A single record per CDR3 protein comes from TCRdb applying MiXCR to the PCR reads. Among hundreds of thousands of distinct CDR3 sequences, roughly 23% were seen once, and the ten largest hold approximately 0.8%. Sequencing input: naive CD8+ T cells from blood, with Jurkat cell RNA spiked in. Subset of the sample: FACS-sorted CD8+CD4-CCR7+CD45RA+ naive T cells. These receptors originate from a human donor in good health. Some libraries in this study had Jurkat cell RNA spiked in.

V gene TRBV21-1 combines with J gene TRBJ2-5. TRBV21-1 represents a pseudogene. This CDR3 spans 18 amino acids. The CDR3 region has the DNA TGTGCCAGCAGCAAAGGATGTGAGTCTGGGGAAACCCAGGAGACCCAGTACTTC. Translated: CASSKGCESGETQETQYF.

The rearrangement joins TRBV12-3 or TRBV12-4 to TRBJ1-3, with no clear D. V was pared by 6 bases and J by 0 bases, with 12 bases between. The CDR3 sequence is 15 residues long. The CDR3 sequence is CASSPTIGSGNTIYF. In DNA form, the CDR3 reads TGTGCCAGCAGCCCAACTATCGGCTCTGGAAACACCATATATTTT.

This chain links TRBV4-1 with TRBJ1-4; weak D call: TRBD1 (5 bases). The CDR3 runs to 14 residues. V lost 4 bases, J lost 7 bases, and 13 bases lay in between. CDR1 is MGHRA, CDR2 YSYEKL, per germline. CDR3 DNA sequence: TGCGCCAGCAGCCTCGGGTCAGGGAGTGAAAAACTGTTTTTT. This codes for CASSLGSGSEKLFF.

This clonotype was detected ten times or more. CDR3 bases: TGCAGTGCTATCAAAGGGTTCCAAGAGACCCAGTACTTC. Its protein is CSAIKGFQETQYF. This chain uses TRBV20-1 with TRBJ2-5; D remains unclear. V lost 4 bases and J lost 1, with 10 bases in between. CDR3 length: 13 residues. Germline CDR1 is DFQATT and CDR2 is SNEGSKA (reference sequence).

This clonotype was observed at least ten times. The chain carries TRBV5-1 and TRBJ2-3; 7 nucleotides line up with TRBD2. The CDR3 length is 18 residues. The J segment lost 2 bases and the V segment lost 0 bases, leaving 12 bases of the junction unmatched. Germline V gene lookup returns CDR1 SGHRS and CDR2 YFSETQ. The chain's CDR3 is CASSLVATGLAVTDTQYF. The CDR3 DNA is TGCGCCAGCAGCTTGGTGGCGACGGGCCTAGCGGTCACAGATACGCAGTATTTT.

This clonotype came up a few times. The rearrangement uses TRBV5-6 and TRBJ1-1; 8 bases are shared with TRBD1. J gave up 6 bases and V 4 bases, and 5 bases lay outside the gene matches. Germline values: CDR1 SGHDT, CDR2 YYEEEE. This CDR3 is 13 amino acids long. The CDR3 DNA sequence: TGTGCCAGCAGCCCGGACAGGGAGGCTGAAGCTTTCTTT. Encoded protein: CASSPDREAEAFF.

Comments on this clonotype: At one end, the junction sequence differs from germline, possibly due to a read error. The gene calls are TRBV20-1 and TRBJ2-7; a possible D gene is TRBD1 (5 bases). Germline CDR1 and CDR2: DFQATT and SNEGSKA (reference sequence). The CDR3 is 17 amino acids. CDR3 sequence (DNA): TGCAGCGCTAGAGATAGTTTAGAGACAGCCTATGAATACGAGCAGTACTTC. Residues: CSARDSLETAYEYEQYF.

This clonotype was counted many times. The chain is built from TRBV6-5 and TRBJ1-4; no firm D call. Germline CDR1 reads MNHEY; CDR2 reads SVGAGI. The CDR3 runs 14 residues. Trimming removed 0 bases from V and 6 bases from J, with 8 bases in between. This CDR3 is CASSYSKGYEKLFF. CDR3 DNA: TGTGCCAGCAGTTACTCGAAGGGTTATGAAAAACTGTTTTTT.

This clonotype has only a few counts. V usage is TRBV5-4 and J usage is TRBJ2-7; D is uncertain. V lost 0 bases, J lost 6 bases, and 16 bases lay in between. CDR1 is SGHNT, CDR2 YYREEE, per germline (reference sequence). This CDR3 contains 15 residues. CDR3 sequence reads: CASSLGVSDPREQYF. CDR3 coding DNA: TGTGCCAGCAGCTTGGGGGTATCCGATCCTCGCGAGCAGTACTTC.

Of note for this clonotype: The germline gene is not matched at one end of the junction; a read error may be the cause. The gene calls are TRBV7-9 and TRBJ2-7, with D uncertain. The germline V gene encodes CDR1 SEHNR and CDR2 FQNEAQ (reference sequence). The CDR3 has 12 amino acids. CDR3 DNA sequence: TGTGCCTGCAGCTTGGTCAGCTACGAGCAGTACTTC. This encodes CACSLVSYEQYF.

This clonotype was observed a single time. This sequence may be a read error, since a much larger clone differs from it by one base. The chain has TRBV9 and TRBJ2-2; 8 bases are shared with TRBD1. Germline V gene data show CDR1 as SGDLS and CDR2 as YYNGEE. The CDR3 length is 19 residues. CDR3 in amino acids: CGSSVEPSPGQGFTGELFF. CDR3 sequence (DNA): TGTGGCAGCAGCGTAGAACCCTCCCCCGGACAGGGTTTCACCGGGGAGCTGTTTTTT. Full variable domain (missing parts from reference TRBV9 and TRBJ2-2): DSGVTQTPKHLITATGQRVTLRCSPRSGDLSVYWYQQSLDQGLQFLIQYYNGEERAKGNILERFSAQQFPDLHSELNLSSLELGDSALYFCGSSVEPSPGQGFTGELFFGEGSRLTVL.

V gene TRBV11-2 combines with J gene TRBJ2-7, with D possibly TRBD2 on 6 matching bases. Germline V gene lookup returns CDR1 SGHAT and CDR2 FQNNGV. The V and J ends lost 4 bases and 1 base respectively, with 17 bases between them. This CDR3 comprises 16 residues. The CDR3 DNA reads as TGTGCCAGCAGCTCGGGGGTCGGGGATAGTTCCTACGAGCAGTACTTC. It specifies CASSSGVGDSSYEQYF.

This clonotype was picked up many times. This chain joins TRBV14 and TRBJ2-2; maybe TRBD1 (6 bases). The germline V and J ends were trimmed by 0 bases and 3 bases, with 8 bases remaining between them. This CDR3 is built from 15 residues. Germline V CDR1 and CDR2: SGHDN, FVKESK. The CDR3: CASSQEGGDTGELFF. Written as DNA, the CDR3 is TGTGCCAGCAGCCAAGAAGGGGGAGACACCGGGGAGCTGTTTTTT.

This clonotype has more than one count but fewer than ten. The chain couples TRBV4-3 to TRBJ2-1; 8 bases agree with TRBD2. The CDR3 consists of 16 residues. V lost 0 bases and J lost 4; bases outside the gene matches: 5. Germline V gene data show CDR1 as LGHNA and CDR2 as YSLEER. This CDR3 is CASSQDRRGDYNEQFF. In DNA, the CDR3 is TGCGCCAGCAGCCAAGACAGGCGGGGGGATTACAATGAGCAGTTCTTC.

At least ten counts were recorded for this clonotype. This sequence joins TRBV20-1 and TRBJ2-5, with a weak D call TRBD1 (6 bases). This CDR3 is 14 amino acids long. V lost 6 bases and J lost 5, with 19 bases in between. The germline V gene has CDR1 DFQATT and CDR2 SNEGSKA (reference sequence). Here the CDR3 DNA reads TGCAGTGCCCCATCTCGGGCAGGGGATGAGACCCAGTACTTC. It translates to CSAPSRAGDETQYF.

Worth noting for this clonotype: The junction differs from germline at one of its ends, possibly a read error. The rearrangement joins TRBV15 to TRBJ2-1; D uncertain. Germline loops: CDR1 LNHNV, CDR2 YYDKDF (reference sequence). The CDR3 loop spans 17 amino acids. The CDR3 DNA follows: TGTGCCACCAGCACTCCTCTTGAAGCGATCTCCTACAGTGAGCAGTTCTTC. Translation: CATSTPLEAISYSEQFF. The whole variable domain, remainder taken from reference TRBV15 and TRBJ2-1, is DAMVIQNPRYQVTQFGKPVTLSCSQTLNHNVMYWYQQKSSQAPKLLFHYYDKDFNNEADTPDNFQSRRPNTSFCFLDIRSPGLGDTAMYLCATSTPLEAISYSEQFFGPGTRLTVL.

The CDR3 loop is CASSMAGIHEQYF. In DNA, the CDR3 is TGTGCCAGTAGTATGGCAGGGATCCACGAGCAGTACTTC. The rearrangement links TRBV19 to TRBJ2-7; maybe TRBD1 (5 bases). This CDR3 region has 13 residues. Germline V CDR1 and CDR2: LNHDA, SQIVND (reference sequence). Trimming removed 3 bases at V and 5 bases at J, with 11 bases between.

This clonotype was counted ten times or more. The chain employs TRBV7-9 and TRBJ2-4; TRBD2 is a possible D gene (5 bases). Germline CDR1 is SEHNR and CDR2 is FQNEAQ (reference sequence). The CDR3 extends over 14 amino acids. The V end was cut by 3 bases, the J end by 8 bases, with 14 bases between. DNA for the CDR3: TGTGCCAGCAGCTTTCTGCGGGCGGGTGACATTCAGTACTTC. It yields the protein CASSFLRAGDIQYF.

This clonotype was detected ten times or more. The chain combines TRBV7-9 with TRBJ2-2; weak D call: TRBD1 (5 bases). The CDR3 runs to 14 residues. In germline, CDR1 is SEHNR, CDR2 FQNEAQ (reference sequence). The V gene lost 10 bases and the J gene lost 2 bases, with 14 bases spanning the gap. The CDR3 loop is CATKHQGNTGELFF. The CDR3, as DNA: TGTGCCACCAAACACCAGGGAAACACCGGGGAGCTGTTTTTT.

Comment on this clonotype: A much more abundant neighbour one base away suggests this may be a read error. This chain links TRBV13 with TRBJ1-5; 10 bases map to TRBD1. Germline CDR1 reads PRHDT; CDR2 reads FYEKMQ (reference sequence). CDR3 size: 16 residues. CDR3 sequence (DNA): TGTGCCAGCAGCAGACAGGGGGCTGTCGACAATCGGCCCCAGCATTTT. It encodes CASSRQGAVDNRPQHF. Looking up the rest from reference TRBV13 and TRBJ1-5 gives the full variable domain: AAGVIQSPRHLIKEKRETATLKCYPIPRHDTVYWYQQGPGQDPQFLISFYEKMQSDKGSIPDRFSAQQFSDYHSELNMSSLELGDSALYFCASSRQGAVDNRPQHFGDGTRLSIL.

Ten or more counts support this clonotype. J is TRBJ2-7 and V is TRBV27, with TRBD2 matching 8 bases. Per the germline V gene, CDR1 is MNHEY and CDR2 is SMNVEV (reference sequence). The CDR3 spans 13 residues. Trimming cost V 5 bases and J 7 bases; bases outside gene matches: 7. This CDR3 is CASSPGLAGEQYF. Here the CDR3 DNA reads TGTGCCAGCAGTCCAGGACTAGCAGGAGAGCAGTACTTC.

Of note for this clonotype: At one of its ends the junction is not consistent with the germline gene, which may arise from a read error. V usage is TRBV2 and J usage is TRBJ1-4; the match to TRBD1 covers 7 bases. Germline V gene lookup returns CDR1 SNHLY and CDR2 FYNNEI. There are 18 residues in the CDR3. The DNA for the CDR3 is TGTGCCAGCAGACCCGGGACAGTCCTATTATCCTTTAATGAAAAACTGGTTTTT. It codes for CASRPGTVLLSFNEKLVF.

This clonotype was observed at least ten times. CDR3 sequence reads: CASSEFRNTEAFF. CDR3 coding DNA: TGTGCCAGCAGTGAATTTAGGAACACTGAAGCTTTCTTT. This chain links TRBV2 with TRBJ1-1; D is unresolved. The germline V and J ends were trimmed by 2 bases and 1 base, with 5 bases remaining between them. CDR3 length: 13 amino acids. The germline V gene encodes CDR1 SNHLY and CDR2 FYNNEI. The entire variable domain, with the rest obtained from reference TRBV2 and TRBJ1-1, is as follows: EPEVTQTPSHQVTQMGQEVILRCVPISNHLYFYWYRQILGQKVEFLVSFYNNEISEKSEIFDDQFSVERPDGSNFTLKIRSTKLEDSAMYFCASSEFRNTEAFFGQGTRLTVV.

Many counts were recorded for this clonotype. The chain links TRBV7-9 to TRBJ2-5, with TRBD2 matching 13 bases. V was pared by 4 bases and J by 0 bases, with 2 bases of the junction left unmatched. This CDR3 is 16 amino acids long. Germline CDR1 is SEHNR and CDR2 is FQNEAQ (reference sequence). CDR3 nucleotide sequence: TGTGCCAGCAGCTGGACTAGCGGGAGAAACCAAGAGACCCAGTACTTC. Protein: CASSWTSGRNQETQYF.

This clonotype showed up many times. CDR3 sequence reads: CASNPWRVGQNTDTQYF. CDR3 nucleotides: TGTGCCAGCAACCCCTGGAGGGTTGGACAGAACACAGATACGCAGTATTTT. The chain has TRBV7-8 and TRBJ2-3; the D gene could be TRBD1 or TRBD2 (6 bases each). Trimming shortened V by 7 bases and J by 2 bases, and 22 bases separated the two germline ends. The CDR3 spans 17 residues. Germline values: CDR1 SGHVS, CDR2 FQNEAQ.

This clonotype occurred a few times. The chain employs TRBV5-1 and TRBJ1-1; no definite D call. The CDR3 is 16 residues long. Germline V lookup: CDR1 SGHRS, CDR2 YFSETQ. Trimming removed 0 bases from V and 4 bases from J, with 16 bases in between. The CDR3: CASSLEGGAWGTEAFF. The CDR3 DNA reads TGCGCCAGCAGCTTGGAGGGCGGAGCTTGGGGCACTGAAGCTTTCTTT.

The table lists this clonotype with many counts. The V call is TRBV4-3, the J call TRBJ2-7; maybe TRBD1 (5 bases). This CDR3 is built from 15 residues. Germline V CDR1 and CDR2: LGHNA, YSLEER. Trimming took 0 bases from V and 0 from J, leaving 9 bases between them. CDR3 nucleotides: TGCGCCAGCAGCCAAGACAGGGCTGGCTCCTACGAGCAGTACTTC. Translating gives CASSQDRAGSYEQYF.

This clonotype showed up many times. The genes are TRBV2 and TRBJ2-2; no definite D call. Trimming left V 1 base short and J 2 bases short, with 5 bases between. This CDR3 contains 14 residues. From germline, CDR1 is SNHLY and CDR2 FYNNEI. CDR3 in amino acids: CASSEVRNTGELFF. In DNA, the CDR3 is TGTGCCAGCAGTGAAGTCAGAAACACCGGGGAGCTGTTTTTT. Full variable domain (rest looked up from reference TRBV2 and TRBJ2-2): EPEVTQTPSHQVTQMGQEVILRCVPISNHLYFYWYRQILGQKVEFLVSFYNNEISEKSEIFDDQFSVERPDGSNFTLKIRSTKLEDSAMYFCASSEVRNTGELFFGEGSRLTVL.